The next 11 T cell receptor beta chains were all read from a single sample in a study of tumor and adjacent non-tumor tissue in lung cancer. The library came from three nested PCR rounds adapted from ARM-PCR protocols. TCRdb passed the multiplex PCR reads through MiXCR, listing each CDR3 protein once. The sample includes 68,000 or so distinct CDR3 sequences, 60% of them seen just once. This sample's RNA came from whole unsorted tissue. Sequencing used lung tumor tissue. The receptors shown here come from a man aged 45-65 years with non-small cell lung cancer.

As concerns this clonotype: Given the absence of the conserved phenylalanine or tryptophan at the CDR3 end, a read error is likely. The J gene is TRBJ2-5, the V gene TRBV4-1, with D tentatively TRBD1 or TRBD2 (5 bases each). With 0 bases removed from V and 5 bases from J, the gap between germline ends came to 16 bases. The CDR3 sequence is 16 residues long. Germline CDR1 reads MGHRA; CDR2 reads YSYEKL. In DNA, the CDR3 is TGCGCCAGCAGCCAAGATCCAACGGGGCTGGGGGAGACCCAGTACTTA. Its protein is CASSQDPTGLGETQYL.

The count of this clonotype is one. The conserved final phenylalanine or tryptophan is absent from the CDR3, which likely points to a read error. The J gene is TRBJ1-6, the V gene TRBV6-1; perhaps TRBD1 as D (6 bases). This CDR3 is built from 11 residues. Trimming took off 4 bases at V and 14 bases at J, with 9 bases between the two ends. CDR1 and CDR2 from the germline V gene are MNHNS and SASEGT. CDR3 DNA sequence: TGTGCCAGCAGTGGGGGGGCCACCCTCCACGTT. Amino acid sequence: CASSGGATLHV.

The CDR3 here is CATSDPAGQAEDEQFF. DNA for the CDR3: TGTGCCACCAGTGATCCCGCGGGACAGGCTGAGGATGAGCAGTTCTTC. This chain links TRBV24-1 with TRBJ2-1; 8 bases fit TRBD1. The length of the CDR3 is 16 residues. CDR1 is KGHDR and CDR2 is SFDVKD in the germline V gene. The J segment lost 8 bases and the V segment lost 3 bases, leaving 11 bases of the junction unmatched.

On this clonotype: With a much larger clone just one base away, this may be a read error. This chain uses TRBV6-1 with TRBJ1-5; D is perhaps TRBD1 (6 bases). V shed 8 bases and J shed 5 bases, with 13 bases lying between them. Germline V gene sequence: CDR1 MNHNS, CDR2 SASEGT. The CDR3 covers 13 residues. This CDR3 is CASAGTTDQPQHF. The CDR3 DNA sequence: TGTGCCAGCGCCGGGACAACCGATCAGCCCCAGCATTTT.

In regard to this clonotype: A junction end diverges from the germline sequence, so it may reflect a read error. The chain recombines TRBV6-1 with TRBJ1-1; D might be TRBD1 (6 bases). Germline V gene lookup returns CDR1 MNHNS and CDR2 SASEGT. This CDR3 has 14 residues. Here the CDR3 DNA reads TGTGCCAGCAGTAAGTGGAGGGGGAACACTGAAGCCTTCTTT. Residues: CASSKWRGNTEAFF.

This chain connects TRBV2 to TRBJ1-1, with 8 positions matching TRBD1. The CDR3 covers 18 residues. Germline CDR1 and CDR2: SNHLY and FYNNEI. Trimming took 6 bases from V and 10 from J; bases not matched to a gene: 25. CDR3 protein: CASSYFRTGTPLHSGAFF. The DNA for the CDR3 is TGTGCCAGCAGCTACTTTAGGACAGGGACTCCACTTCACTCCGGAGCTTTCTTT.

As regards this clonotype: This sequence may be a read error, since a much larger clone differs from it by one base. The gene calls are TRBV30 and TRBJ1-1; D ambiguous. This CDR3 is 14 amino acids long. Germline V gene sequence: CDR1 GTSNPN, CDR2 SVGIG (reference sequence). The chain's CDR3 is CAWSVGILNTGAFF. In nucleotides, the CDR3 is TGTGCCTGGAGTGTAGGTATCCTGAACACTGGAGCTTTCTTT.

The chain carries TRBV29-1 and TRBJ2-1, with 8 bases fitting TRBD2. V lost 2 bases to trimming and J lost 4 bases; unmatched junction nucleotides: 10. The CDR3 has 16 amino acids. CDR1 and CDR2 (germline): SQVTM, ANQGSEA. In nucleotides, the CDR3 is TGCAGCGTTGAATCCTTAAGCGGGGGCTCGTACAATGAGCAGTTCTTC. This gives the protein CSVESLSGGSYNEQFF.

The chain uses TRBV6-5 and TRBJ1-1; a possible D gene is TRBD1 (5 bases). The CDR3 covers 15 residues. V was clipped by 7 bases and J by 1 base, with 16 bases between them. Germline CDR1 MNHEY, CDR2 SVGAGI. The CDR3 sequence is CASTPPGGRNTEAFF. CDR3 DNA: TGTGCCAGCACTCCCCCCGGGGGACGGAACACTGAAGCTTTCTTT.

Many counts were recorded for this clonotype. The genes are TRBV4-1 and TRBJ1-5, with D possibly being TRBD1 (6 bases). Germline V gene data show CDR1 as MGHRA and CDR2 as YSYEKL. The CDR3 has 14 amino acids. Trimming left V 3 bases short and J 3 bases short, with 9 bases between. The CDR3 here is CASSHRTDNQPQHF. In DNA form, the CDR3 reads TGCGCCAGCAGCCACCGGACAGACAATCAGCCCCAGCATTTT.

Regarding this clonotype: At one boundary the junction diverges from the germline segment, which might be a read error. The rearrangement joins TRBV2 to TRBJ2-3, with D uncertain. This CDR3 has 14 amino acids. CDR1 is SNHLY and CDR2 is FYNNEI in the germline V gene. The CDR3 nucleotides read TGTGCCAGTAGTGAAGCGCTTAGTTCCAATACGCAGTATTTT. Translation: CASSEALSSNTQYF.